The text below deals with one T cell receptor beta chain. A clone one base away is much larger, so this may be a read error. This record comes from a study of spatial heterogeneity in lung cancer. Study information: Alpha-chain sequences were consistently detected in smaller numbers than beta-chain sequences.

Indicated time point: sample taken at primary tumor resection. The input material, whole RNA from tumor, nontumor lung or frozen PBMC, was sequenced unsorted. The CDR3 runs to 12 residues. Germline V gene data show CDR1 as SQVTM and CDR2 as ANQGSEA. The V and J ends lost 5 bases and 5 bases respectively, with 12 bases between them. MiXCR was run by TCRdb on the 5' RACE reads, yielding one entry per CDR3 protein. The data contain about 4,000 distinct CDR3 sequences, 16% of them seen just once; the ten biggest clones take up 65%. Here the sequenced sample was PBMCs, taken at surgery. This rearrangement joins TRBV29-1 to TRBJ1-1, with D unresolved. This receptor was taken from a male donor with early-stage non-small cell lung cancer. CDR3 sequence reads: CSVQGQWTEAFF. DNA for the CDR3: TGCAGCGTTCAAGGCCAATGGACTGAAGCTTTCTTT.